The clone carrying this T cell receptor (beta chain) was counted only a few times. The antigen is undetermined. The data belong to a study of T-cell memory formation after mild COVID-19. Study in general: Largely donor-specific sequence clusters came from a couple of donors. Study findings and constraints: Mostly located in CM and EM were contracting CD4+ clones, with contracting CD8+ clones located in EMRA.

Barcoded TCR alpha and TCR beta cDNA libraries with UMIs came from 5'RACE using constant-segment primers. Each CDR3 protein gets one entry after TCRdb re-called the 5' RACE reads with MiXCR. The sample holds hundreds of thousands of distinct CDR3 sequences; 25% to 30% are singletons and the top ten take approximately 12%. Sequences were obtained from PBMCs or a T cell subset sorted from them (not recorded which). The receptor was isolated from an adult woman who had mild COVID-19 (a few samples of this study predate the infection). Cell type and time point are not known.

CDR3 DNA: TGTGCCACCAGCAGAGATATCCAGAATCAGCCCCAGCATTTT. Its translation: CATSRDIQNQPQHF. The chain couples TRBV15 to TRBJ1-5; D gene unclear. Trimming stripped 0 bases from V and 4 bases from J, with 7 bases between. The germline V gene has CDR1 LNHNV and CDR2 YYDKDF (reference sequence). The CDR3 length is 14 residues. Full variable domain (rest looked up from reference TRBV15 and TRBJ1-5): DAMVIQNPRYQVTQFGKPVTLSCSQTLNHNVMYWYQQKSSQAPKLLFHYYDKDFNNEADTPDNFQSRRPNTSFCFLDIRSPGLGDTAMYLCATSRDIQNQPQHFGDGTRLSIL.